This entry lists 7 T cell receptor beta chains sequenced from one sample in a study of cytomegalovirus exposure and HLA in healthy donors. The PCR contained 60 Vbeta and 13 Jbeta primers. Assay: immunoSEQ multiplex PCR; the TCRdb copy retains only in-frame clones and omits some. The sample holds 100,000 to 150,000 clones, 80% seen once. Sequenced: PBMCs. These TCRs come from a man aged 25 to 45 in good health and CMV-seropositive.

The V call is TRBV2, the J call TRBJ2-2; D possibly corresponds to TRBD2 (5 bases). V lost 4 bases, J lost 5 bases, and 14 bases lay in between. Germline values: CDR1 SNHLY, CDR2 FYNNEI. There are 15 residues in the CDR3. The chain's CDR3 is CASSAHGVGTGELFF. CDR3 nucleotide sequence: TGTGCCAGCAGTGCCCACGGGGTTGGTACCGGGGAGCTGTTTTTT.

The chain couples TRBV10-3 to TRBJ2-5; TRBD2 agrees at 12 bases. The CDR3 sequence is 16 residues long. Unmatched junction bases numbered 4, after V lost 3 bases and J lost 2 bases. Germline V gene lookup returns CDR1 ENHRY and CDR2 SYGVKD. CDR3 bases: TGTGCCATCAGTGACCGGACTAGCGGGAATCAAGAGACCCAGTACTTC. Translating gives CAISDRTSGNQETQYF.

The table lists this clone with a few counts. The chain employs TRBV5-1 and TRBJ2-7; 15 bases map to TRBD2. The V gene's germline CDR1 is SGHRS and CDR2 YFSETQ. The CDR3 is 18 residues long. V was pared by 4 bases and J by 0 bases, with 8 bases of the junction left unmatched. The CDR3 region is CASSVRTSGGAYSYEQYF. DNA of the CDR3: TGCGCCAGCAGCGTCCGGACTAGCGGGGGGGCCTACTCCTACGAGCAGTACTTC.

The chain has TRBV9 and TRBJ2-2; TRBD1 is a possible D gene (5 bases). V lost 0 bases, J lost 5 bases, and 5 bases lay in between. CDR1 is SGDLS and CDR2 is YYNGEE in the germline V gene. The CDR3 is made up of 13 amino acids. Here the CDR3 DNA reads TGTGCCAGCAGCGTAGCAGGGACCGGGGAGCTGTTTTTT. It yields the protein CASSVAGTGELFF.

This clone was seen many times. The CDR3 sequence is CASRGVTTGGYTF. CDR3 bases: TGTGCCAGCAGGGGAGTCACCACCGGTGGCTACACCTTC. The chain couples TRBV25-1 to TRBJ1-2; the D is unclear. V was clipped by 6 bases and J by 7 bases, with 15 bases between them. Germline CDR1 MGHDK, CDR2 SYGVNS. The CDR3 runs to 13 residues.

The chain recombines TRBV9 with TRBJ2-3; no clear D. CDR3 length: 13 amino acids. V lost 5 bases to trimming and J lost 1 base, with 8 bases between them. Germline V gene lookup returns CDR1 SGDLS and CDR2 YYNGEE. The CDR3 spells CASSSRGTDTQYF. The CDR3 DNA reads as TGTGCCAGCAGTTCCCGGGGCACAGATACGCAGTATTTT.

The J gene is TRBJ2-7, the V gene TRBV4-1, with D possibly matching TRBD1 (6 bases). The V gene lost 2 bases and the J gene lost 1 base, with 12 bases spanning the gap. In germline, CDR1 is MGHRA, CDR2 YSYEKL. The CDR3 loop spans 15 amino acids. The CDR3 is CASSQHPGESYEQYF. The CDR3 DNA reads TGCGCCAGCAGCCAACATCCAGGGGAGTCCTACGAGCAGTACTTC.